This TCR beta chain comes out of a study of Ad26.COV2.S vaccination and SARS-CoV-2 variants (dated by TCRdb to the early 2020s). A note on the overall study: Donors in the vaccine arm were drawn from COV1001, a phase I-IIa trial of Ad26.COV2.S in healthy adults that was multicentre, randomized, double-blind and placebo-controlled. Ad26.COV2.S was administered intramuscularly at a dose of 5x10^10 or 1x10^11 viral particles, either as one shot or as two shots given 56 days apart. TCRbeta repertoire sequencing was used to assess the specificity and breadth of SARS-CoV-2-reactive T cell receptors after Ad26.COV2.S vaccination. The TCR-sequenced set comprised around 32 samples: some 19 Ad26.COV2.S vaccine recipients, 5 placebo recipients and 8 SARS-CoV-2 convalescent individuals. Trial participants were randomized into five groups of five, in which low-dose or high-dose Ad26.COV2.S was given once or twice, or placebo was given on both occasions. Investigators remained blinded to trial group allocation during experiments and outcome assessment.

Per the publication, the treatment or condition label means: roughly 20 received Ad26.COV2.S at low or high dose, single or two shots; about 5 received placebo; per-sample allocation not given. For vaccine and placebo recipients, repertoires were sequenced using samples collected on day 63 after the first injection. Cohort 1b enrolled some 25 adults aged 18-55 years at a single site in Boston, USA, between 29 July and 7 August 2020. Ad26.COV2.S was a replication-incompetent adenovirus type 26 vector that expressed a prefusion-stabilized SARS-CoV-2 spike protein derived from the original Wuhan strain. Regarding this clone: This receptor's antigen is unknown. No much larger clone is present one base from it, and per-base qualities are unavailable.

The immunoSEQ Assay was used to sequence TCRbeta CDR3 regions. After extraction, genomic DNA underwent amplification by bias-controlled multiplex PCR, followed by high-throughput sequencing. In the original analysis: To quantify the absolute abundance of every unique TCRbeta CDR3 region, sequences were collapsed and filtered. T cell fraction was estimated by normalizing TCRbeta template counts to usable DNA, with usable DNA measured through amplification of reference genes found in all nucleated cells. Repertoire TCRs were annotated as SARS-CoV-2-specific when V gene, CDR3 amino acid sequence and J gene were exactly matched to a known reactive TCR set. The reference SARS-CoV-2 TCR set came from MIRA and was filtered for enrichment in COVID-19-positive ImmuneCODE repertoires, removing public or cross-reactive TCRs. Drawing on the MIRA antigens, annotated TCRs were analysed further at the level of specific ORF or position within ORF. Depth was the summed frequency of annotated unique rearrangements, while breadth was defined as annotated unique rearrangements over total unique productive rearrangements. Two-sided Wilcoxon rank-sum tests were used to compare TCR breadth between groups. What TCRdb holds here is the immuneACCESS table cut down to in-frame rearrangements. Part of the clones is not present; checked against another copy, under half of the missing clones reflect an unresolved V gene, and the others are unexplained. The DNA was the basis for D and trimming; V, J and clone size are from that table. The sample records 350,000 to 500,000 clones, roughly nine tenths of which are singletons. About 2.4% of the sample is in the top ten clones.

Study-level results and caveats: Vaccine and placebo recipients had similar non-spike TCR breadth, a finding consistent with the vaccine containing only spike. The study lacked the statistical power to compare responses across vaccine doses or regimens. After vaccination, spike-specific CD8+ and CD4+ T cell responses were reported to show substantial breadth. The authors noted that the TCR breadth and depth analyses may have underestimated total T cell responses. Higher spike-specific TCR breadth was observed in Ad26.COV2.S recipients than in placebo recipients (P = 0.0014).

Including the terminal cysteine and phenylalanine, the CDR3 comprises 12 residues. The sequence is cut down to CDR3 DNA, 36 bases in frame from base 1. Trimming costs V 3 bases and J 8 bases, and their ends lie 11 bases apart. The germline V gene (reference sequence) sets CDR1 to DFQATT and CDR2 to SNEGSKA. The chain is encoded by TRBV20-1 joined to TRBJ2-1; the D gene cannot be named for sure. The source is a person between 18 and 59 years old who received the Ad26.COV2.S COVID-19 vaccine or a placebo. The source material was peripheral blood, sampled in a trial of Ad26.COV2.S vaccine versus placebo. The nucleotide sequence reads TGCAGTGCTAGTAAGGCCGTGGATGAGCAGTTCTTC. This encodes CSASKAVDEQFF.